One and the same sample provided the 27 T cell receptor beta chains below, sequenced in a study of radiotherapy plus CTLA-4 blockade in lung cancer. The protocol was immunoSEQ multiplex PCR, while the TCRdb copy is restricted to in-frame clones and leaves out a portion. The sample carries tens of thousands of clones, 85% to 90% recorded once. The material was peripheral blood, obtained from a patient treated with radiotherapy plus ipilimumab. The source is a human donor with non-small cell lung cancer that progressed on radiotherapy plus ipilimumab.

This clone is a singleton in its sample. In DNA form, the CDR3 reads TGTGCCAGCAGTCCACGGAGAGGGACGGCCCACTCCTACGAGCAGTACTTC. Amino acids: CASSPRRGTAHSYEQYF. The chain uses TRBV28 and TRBJ2-7, with D perhaps given as TRBD1 or TRBD2 (5 bases each). The CDR3 loop spans 17 amino acids. CDR1 is MDHEN, CDR2 SYDVKM, per germline. The ends were cut back, 5 bases at V and 0 bases at J, with 20 bases in the middle.

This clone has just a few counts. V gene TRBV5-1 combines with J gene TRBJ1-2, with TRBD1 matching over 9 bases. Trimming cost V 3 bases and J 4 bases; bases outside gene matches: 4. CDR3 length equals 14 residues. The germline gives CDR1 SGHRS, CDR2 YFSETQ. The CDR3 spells CASSSDRGVYGYTF. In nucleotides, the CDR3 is TGCGCCAGCAGCTCCGACAGGGGGGTCTATGGCTACACCTTC.

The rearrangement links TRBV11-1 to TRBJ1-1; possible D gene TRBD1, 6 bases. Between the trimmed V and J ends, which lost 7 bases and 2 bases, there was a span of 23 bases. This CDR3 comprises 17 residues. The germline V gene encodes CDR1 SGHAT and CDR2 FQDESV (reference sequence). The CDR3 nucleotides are TGTGCCAGCACCACGGGGGGGCGGTTTCGCCCCAACACTGAAGCTTTCTTT. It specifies CASTTGGRFRPNTEAFF.

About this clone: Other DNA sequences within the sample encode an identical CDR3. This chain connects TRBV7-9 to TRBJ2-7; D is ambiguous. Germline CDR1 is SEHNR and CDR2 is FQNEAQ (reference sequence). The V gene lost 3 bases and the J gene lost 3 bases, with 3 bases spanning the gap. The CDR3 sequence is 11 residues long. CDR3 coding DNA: TGTGCCAGCAGCTTCAGCTACGAGCAGTACTTC. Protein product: CASSFSYEQYF.

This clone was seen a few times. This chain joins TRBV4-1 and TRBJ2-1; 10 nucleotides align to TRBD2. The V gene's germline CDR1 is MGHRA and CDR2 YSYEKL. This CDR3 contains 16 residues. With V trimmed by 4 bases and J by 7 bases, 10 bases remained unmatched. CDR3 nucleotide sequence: TGCGCCAGCAGCCTCTACCTAGCGGGGGTTTCTAATGAGCAGTTCTTC. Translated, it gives CASSLYLAGVSNEQFF.

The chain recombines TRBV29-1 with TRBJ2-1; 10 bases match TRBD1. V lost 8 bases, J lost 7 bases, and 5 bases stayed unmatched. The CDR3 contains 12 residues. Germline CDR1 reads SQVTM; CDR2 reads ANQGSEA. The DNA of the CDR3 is TGCAGCTCTGGACAGGGGGGGAATGAGCAGTTCTTC. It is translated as CSSGQGGNEQFF.

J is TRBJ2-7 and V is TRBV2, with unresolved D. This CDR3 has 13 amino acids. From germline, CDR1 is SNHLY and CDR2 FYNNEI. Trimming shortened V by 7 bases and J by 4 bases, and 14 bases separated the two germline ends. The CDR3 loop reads CASTEDPLYEQYF. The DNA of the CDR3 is TGTGCCAGCACCGAGGACCCATTGTACGAGCAGTACTTC.

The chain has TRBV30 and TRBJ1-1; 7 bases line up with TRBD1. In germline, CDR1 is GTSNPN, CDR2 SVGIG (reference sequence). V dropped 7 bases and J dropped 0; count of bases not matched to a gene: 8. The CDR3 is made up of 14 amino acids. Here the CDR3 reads CALNRGVMNTEAFF. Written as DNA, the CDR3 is TGTGCCTTAAACAGGGGAGTCATGAACACTGAAGCTTTCTTT.

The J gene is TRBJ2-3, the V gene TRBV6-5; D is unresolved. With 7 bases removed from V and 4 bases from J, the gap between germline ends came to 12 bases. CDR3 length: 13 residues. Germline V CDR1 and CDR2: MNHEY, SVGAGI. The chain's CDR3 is CASTASTPDTQYF. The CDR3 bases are TGTGCCAGCACCGCGAGCACCCCAGATACGCAGTATTTT.

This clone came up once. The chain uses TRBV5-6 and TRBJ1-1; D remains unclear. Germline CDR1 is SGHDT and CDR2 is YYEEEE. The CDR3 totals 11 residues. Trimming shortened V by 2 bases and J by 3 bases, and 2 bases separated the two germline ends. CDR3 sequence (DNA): TGTGCCAGCAGCTTATACACTGAAGCTTTCTTT. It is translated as CASSLYTEAFF. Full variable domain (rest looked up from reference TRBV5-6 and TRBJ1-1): DAGVTQSPTHLIKTRGQQVTLRCSPKSGHDTVSWYQQALGQGPQFIFQYYEEEERQRGNFPDRFSGHQFPNYSSELNVNALLLGDSALYLCASSLYTEAFFGQGTRLTVV.

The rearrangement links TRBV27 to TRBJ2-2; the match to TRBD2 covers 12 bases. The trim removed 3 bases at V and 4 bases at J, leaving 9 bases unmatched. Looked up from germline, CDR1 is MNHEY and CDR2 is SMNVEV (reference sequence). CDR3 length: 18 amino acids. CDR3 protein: CASSFRLTSGRPTGELFF. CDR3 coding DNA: TGTGCCAGCAGTTTCCGGCTCACTAGCGGGAGGCCCACCGGGGAGCTGTTTTTT.

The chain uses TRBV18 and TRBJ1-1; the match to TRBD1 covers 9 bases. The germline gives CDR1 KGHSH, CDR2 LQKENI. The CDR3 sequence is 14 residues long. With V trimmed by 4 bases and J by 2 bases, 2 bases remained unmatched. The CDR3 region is CASSRDRDNTEAFF. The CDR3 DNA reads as TGTGCCAGCTCACGGGACAGGGACAACACTGAAGCTTTCTTT.

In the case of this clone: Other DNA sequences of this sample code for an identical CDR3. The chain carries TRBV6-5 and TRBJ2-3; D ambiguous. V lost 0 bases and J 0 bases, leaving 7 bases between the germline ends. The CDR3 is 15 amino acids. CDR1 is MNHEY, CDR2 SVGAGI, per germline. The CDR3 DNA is TGTGCCAGCAGTTACTCCGGTACTAGCACAGATACGCAGTATTTT. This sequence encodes CASSYSGTSTDTQYF.

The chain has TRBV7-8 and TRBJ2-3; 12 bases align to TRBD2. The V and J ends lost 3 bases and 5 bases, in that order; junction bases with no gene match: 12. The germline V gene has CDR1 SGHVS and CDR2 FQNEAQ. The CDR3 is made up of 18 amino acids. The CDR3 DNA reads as TGTGCCAGCAGCTTCCCTCAGACTAGCGGGAGTAAAAGAGATACGCAGTATTTT. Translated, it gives CASSFPQTSGSKRDTQYF.

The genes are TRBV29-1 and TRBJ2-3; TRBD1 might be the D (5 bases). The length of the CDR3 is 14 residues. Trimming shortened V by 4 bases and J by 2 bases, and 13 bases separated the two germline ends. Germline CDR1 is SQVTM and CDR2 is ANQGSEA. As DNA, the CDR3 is TGCAGCGTTGGTGCAGGGTCAGTCACAGATACGCAGTATTTT. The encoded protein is CSVGAGSVTDTQYF.

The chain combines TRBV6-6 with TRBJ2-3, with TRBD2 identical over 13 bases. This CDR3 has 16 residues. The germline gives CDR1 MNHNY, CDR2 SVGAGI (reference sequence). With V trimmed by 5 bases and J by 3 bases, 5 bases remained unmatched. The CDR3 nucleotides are TGTGCCAGCAGTCCGCGGACTAGCGGGGGAACAGATACGCAGTATTTT. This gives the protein CASSPRTSGGTDTQYF.

CDR3 DNA: TGTGCCAGCAGTTATTGGCAGGGGAATGAAAAACTGTTTTTT. Its protein is CASSYWQGNEKLFF. The gene calls are TRBV6-6 and TRBJ1-4; D may be TRBD1 (6 bases). Germline CDR1 MNHNY, CDR2 SVGAGI (reference sequence). The ends were cut back, 3 bases at V and 5 bases at J, with 10 bases in the middle. The CDR3 length is 14 residues.

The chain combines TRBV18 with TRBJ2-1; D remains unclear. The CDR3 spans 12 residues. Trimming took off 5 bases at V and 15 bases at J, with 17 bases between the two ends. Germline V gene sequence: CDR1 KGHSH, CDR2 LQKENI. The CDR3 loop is CASSTPSSNPFF. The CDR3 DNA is TGTGCCAGCTCAACCCCGTCGTCCAACCCGTTCTTC.

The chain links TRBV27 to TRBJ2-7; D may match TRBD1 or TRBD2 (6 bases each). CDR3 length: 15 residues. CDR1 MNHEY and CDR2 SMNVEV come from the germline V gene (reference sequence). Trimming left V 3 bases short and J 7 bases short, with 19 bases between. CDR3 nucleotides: TGTGCCAGCAGTTTGGGAGGACAGCGGCCTTGGGAGCAGTACTTC. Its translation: CASSLGGQRPWEQYF.

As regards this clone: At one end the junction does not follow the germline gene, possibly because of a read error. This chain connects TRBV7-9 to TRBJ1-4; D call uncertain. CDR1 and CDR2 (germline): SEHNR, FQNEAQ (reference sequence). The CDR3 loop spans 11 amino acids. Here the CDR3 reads CASSPGPGLGF. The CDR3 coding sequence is TGTGCCAGCAGCCCCGGACCGGGCCTAGGCTTT.

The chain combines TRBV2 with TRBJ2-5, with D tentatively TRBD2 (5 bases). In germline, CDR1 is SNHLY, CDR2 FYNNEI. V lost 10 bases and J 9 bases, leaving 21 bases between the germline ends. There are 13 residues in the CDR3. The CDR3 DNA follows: TGTGCCATAAGGCGGCTAGCCCCATGGGCCCAGTACTTC. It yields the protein CAIRRLAPWAQYF.

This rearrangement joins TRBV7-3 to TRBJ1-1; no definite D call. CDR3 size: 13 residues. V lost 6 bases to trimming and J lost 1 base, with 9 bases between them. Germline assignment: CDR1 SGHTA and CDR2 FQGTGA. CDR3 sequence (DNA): TGTGCCAGCAGGTCGGGAGAGAACACTGAAGCTTTCTTT. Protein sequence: CASRSGENTEAFF.

The CDR3 DNA reads as TGTGCCAGCAGCTTAGAAGTATTTGGCACAGGGGGTAGAGAGACCCAGTACTTC. Its protein is CASSLEVFGTGGRETQYF. The V and J genes are TRBV7-2 and TRBJ2-5; 8 bases map to TRBD1. This CDR3 has 18 amino acids. Germline-derived CDR1 and CDR2 are SGHTA and FQGNSA. The V gene end was trimmed by 1 base and the J gene end by 4 bases; junction bases not matched to a gene: 14. Complete variable domain (other parts from reference TRBV7-2 and TRBJ2-5): GAGVSQSPSNKVTEKGKDVELRCDPISGHTALYWYRQSLGQGLEFLIYFQGNSAPDKSGLPSDRFSAERTGGSVSTLTIQRTQQEDSAVYLCASSLEVFGTGGRETQYFGPGTRLLVL.

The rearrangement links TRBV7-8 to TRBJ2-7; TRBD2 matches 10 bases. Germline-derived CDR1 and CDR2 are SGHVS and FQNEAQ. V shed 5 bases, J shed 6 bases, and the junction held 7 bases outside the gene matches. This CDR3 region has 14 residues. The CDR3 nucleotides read TGTGCCAGCAGCAGCGGGACTAGCGTCTCCGAGCAGTACTTC. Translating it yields CASSSGTSVSEQYF.

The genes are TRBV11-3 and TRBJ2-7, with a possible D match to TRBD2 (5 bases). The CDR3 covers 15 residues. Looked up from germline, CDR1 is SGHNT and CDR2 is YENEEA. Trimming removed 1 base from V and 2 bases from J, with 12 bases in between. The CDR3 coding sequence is TGTGCCAGCAGCTTAGGAGAGGACGGGGCCTACGAGCAGTACTTC. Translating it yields CASSLGEDGAYEQYF.

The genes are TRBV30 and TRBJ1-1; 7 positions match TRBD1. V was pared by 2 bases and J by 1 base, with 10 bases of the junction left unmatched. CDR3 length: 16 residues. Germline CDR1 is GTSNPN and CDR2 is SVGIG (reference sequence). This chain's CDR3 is CAWSWVQGSRNTEAFF. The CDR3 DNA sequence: TGTGCCTGGAGTTGGGTACAGGGGTCAAGGAACACTGAAGCTTTCTTT.

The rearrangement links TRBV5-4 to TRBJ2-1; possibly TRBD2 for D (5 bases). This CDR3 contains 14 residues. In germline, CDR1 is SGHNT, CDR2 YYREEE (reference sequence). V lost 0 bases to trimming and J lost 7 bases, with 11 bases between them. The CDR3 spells CASSLELGKNEQFF. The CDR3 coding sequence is TGTGCCAGCAGCTTGGAACTAGGGAAGAATGAGCAGTTCTTC. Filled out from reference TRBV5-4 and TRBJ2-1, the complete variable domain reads ETGVTQSPTHLIKTRGQQVTLRCSSQSGHNTVSWYQQALGQGPQFIFQYYREEENGRGNFPPRFSGLQFPNYSSELNVNALELDDSALYLCASSLELGKNEQFFGPGTRLTVL.